These 7 T cell receptor beta chains originate from one sample sequenced in a study of early T cells in non-severe SARS-CoV-2 infection. TCRdb redid the calling of the 5' RACE reads with MiXCR, one entry per CDR3 protein. The repertoire has around 75,000 distinct CDR3 sequences, 9.5% of them found once; the top ten carry 4.5% to 6.5%. The sequenced sample was whole blood. These receptors all come from an adult who was a healthcare worker with PCR-confirmed SARS-CoV-2 infection or an uninfected control (not recorded which).

The chain uses TRBV27 and TRBJ2-2; D is unclear. CDR1 is MNHEY, CDR2 SMNVEV, per germline (reference sequence). With 5 bases removed from V and 1 base from J, the gap between germline ends came to 2 bases. The CDR3 is 12 residues long. DNA for the CDR3: TGTGCCAGCAGTCAGAACACCGGGGAGCTGTTTTTT. Protein product: CASSQNTGELFF.

V is TRBV15 and J is TRBJ1-4; D possibly corresponds to TRBD1 (6 bases). The CDR3 sequence is 15 residues long. V gave up 2 bases and J gave up 10 bases, with 17 bases separating them. Germline CDR1 reads LNHNV; CDR2 reads YYDKDF (reference sequence). In DNA form, the CDR3 reads TGTGCCACCAGCAGACGGACAGATGACCGGGGAAAACTGTTTTTT. It translates to CATSRRTDDRGKLFF.

The chain has TRBV7-9 and TRBJ1-4; TRBD1 is a possible D gene (5 bases). The length of the CDR3 is 16 residues. V was pared by 5 bases and J by 0 bases, with 13 bases between. Germline lookup yields CDR1 SEHNR and CDR2 FQNEAQ (reference sequence). This chain's CDR3 is CASSHPPGTTNEKLFF. CDR3 sequence (DNA): TGTGCCAGCAGCCATCCCCCAGGGACAACTAATGAAAAACTGTTTTTT.

This clonotype has at least ten counts. The chain carries TRBV6-1 and TRBJ2-4; possible D gene TRBD2, 5 bases. In germline, CDR1 is MNHNS, CDR2 SASEGT. V was cut by 5 bases and J by 7 bases, with 9 bases left in between. The CDR3 is made up of 12 amino acids. The CDR3 loop reads CASSLDWNIQYF. DNA of the CDR3: TGTGCCAGCAGTTTGGACTGGAACATTCAGTACTTC.

This clonotype was counted at least ten times. The chain has TRBV12-3 or TRBV12-4 and TRBJ2-7, with 9 bases that match TRBD1. The CDR3 is 15 residues long. Unmatched junction bases numbered 8, after V lost 5 bases and J lost 3 bases. The CDR3 sequence: CASSPRDRANYEQYF. In DNA form, the CDR3 reads TGTGCCAGCAGTCCCAGGGACAGGGCTAACTACGAGCAGTACTTC.

This clonotype has a count of ten or more. The chain couples TRBV7-8 to TRBJ2-5, with a tentative D call TRBD2 (7 bases). Trimming took 3 bases from V and 4 from J, leaving 12 bases between them. From germline, CDR1 is SGHVS and CDR2 FQNEAQ. The CDR3 sequence is 14 residues long. The CDR3 protein is CASSLGGQGETQYF. DNA for the CDR3: TGTGCCAGCAGCTTGGGGGGGCAGGGAGAGACCCAGTACTTC.

Points on this clonotype: The conserved phenylalanine or tryptophan is not found at the CDR3 terminus, so this likely reflects a read error. This chain uses TRBV3-1 with TRBJ2-6; D assignment may be TRBD1 or TRBD2 (5 bases each). Deletions cut 3 bases from V and 2 bases from J, with 14 bases between. The CDR3 consists of 17 residues. Germline CDR1 LGHDT, CDR2 YNNKEL (reference sequence). CDR3 amino acids: CASSHHPQGAGANVLTL. The CDR3 nucleotides read TGTGCCAGCAGCCATCATCCTCAGGGAGCTGGGGCCAACGTCCTGACTTTG.